The entry that follows covers one T cell receptor beta chain sequence. What it recognizes is unknown. The CDR3 length is 12 residues. Germline CDR1 reads MNHNS; CDR2 reads SASEGT. Trimming shortened V by 6 bases and J by 3 bases, and 9 bases separated the two germline ends. This entry is derived from a study of shared clonotypes between healthy human individuals. Study at large: Per-donor plates numbered three CD4 naive, three CD4 memory, two CD8 naive and one CD8 memory. Findings and limits, study-wide: Shared clonotypes: about 4.6% naive CD4, roughly 3.8% naive CD8, roughly 2.4% memory CD4, approximately 0.4% memory CD8. All-four-donor shared clonotypes had higher generation probabilities than non-shared clonotypes did. Estimated richness was generally greater in naive than memory subsets.

CD8 cells classed as naive were CD45RO-negative and positively selected for CCR7, excluding terminally differentiated effector memory CD45RA+ cells. The method was immunoSEQ multiplex PCR; TCRdb's version includes in-frame clones alone and lacks a portion of them. Of approximately 1.9 million clones in the sample, 80% to 95% were seen once. This chain links TRBV6-1 with TRBJ2-7; D perhaps matches TRBD1 (6 bases). Input material: naive CD8+ T cells from PBMCs. The TCR originated in a man aged 18 to 29 in good health. Some clones in this sample may be carry-over from other donors' samples. CDR3 protein: CASRARGYEQYF. The CDR3 nucleotides read TGTGCCAGCAGGGCCAGGGGCTACGAGCAGTACTTC.